This TCR beta chain was sequenced for a study of cytomegalovirus exposure and HLA in healthy donors. The study's findings and limits: For TCR beta chains, V- and J-gene trimming was later linked to a missense DCLRE1C variant.

The PCR made use of 60 Vbeta and 13 Jbeta primers. As processed by the authors: A later analysis counted approximately 88 million unique TCR beta chains, 10 million to 12 million shared. Sequencing was performed with immunoSEQ multiplex PCR; in TCRdb, only in-frame clones are kept and a portion is missing. The V and J calls and clone size are taken from that table; D and trimming were inferred from the DNA. This table holds around 120,000 clones, more than 65% found once. Healthy bone marrow donors supplied every sample. Each donor was nominally healthy when sampled (though unrecorded immune exposures were likely). Turning to this clone: Its target is not known.

CDR1 is SGHNT, CDR2 YYREEE, per germline (reference sequence). The CDR3 is made up of 15 amino acids. The V gene lost 4 bases and the J gene lost 3 bases, with 16 bases spanning the gap. The receptor comes from a man in his fifties in good health and CMV-seronegative. The sequencing input was PBMCs. The V gene is TRBV5-4, the J gene TRBJ1-1; a weak D match, TRBD1 (6 bases). Written as DNA, the CDR3 is TGTGCCAGCAGCGTTGCAGGGGCGGGGGACACTGAAGCTTTCTTT. Its protein is CASSVAGAGDTEAFF.